This TCR beta chain appears in the sequencing data of a study of monozygotic twins with inflammatory bowel disease. TCRdb reprocessed the 5' RACE reads; each CDR3 protein has one entry and no DNA is given. Its table lists around 200,000 distinct CDR3 sequences. The CDR3 spans 13 residues. The germline gives CDR1 DFQATT, CDR2 SNEGSKA (reference sequence). The source of this sequence is a human donor with ulcerative colitis or Crohn's disease, or a healthy co-twin of an affected twin (not recorded which). The sample consisted of blood. This chain joins TRBV20-1 and TRBJ1-1. CDR3 sequence: CSALSPQGSEAFF.